This TCR beta chain stems from a study of CD4 and CD8 cells across lung adenocarcinoma regions. A single record per CDR3 protein comes from TCRdb applying MiXCR to the PCR reads. The sample includes 20,000 to 30,000 distinct CDR3 sequences, approximately 52% of them seen just once. Germline assignment: CDR1 MNHEY and CDR2 SMNVEV (reference sequence). This CDR3 spans 17 amino acids. The chain is built from TRBV27 and TRBJ2-3; either TRBD1 or TRBD2 may supply D (5 bases each). The end of the DNA aligns better with TRBJ2-7, so the J call may be wrong. This receptor was taken from a male donor with lung adenocarcinoma. The CD4 and CD8 labels of this study may be unreliable. The sample comprised CD4+ T cells from the center of a lung tumor. The CDR3 loop reads CASSAGRGASEPDTQYF. CDR3 coding DNA: TGTGCCAGCAGTGCGGGCCGAGGGGCTTCTGAGCCAGATACGCAGTACTTC.